A single sample gave rise to the 2 T cell receptor beta chains below, sequenced in a study of blood T cell repertoires in COVID-19. Some clones are missing from TCRdb's copy, which holds only in-frame ones; the method was immunoSEQ multiplex PCR. Of 230,000 or so clones listed, around 86% are singletons. The sample was peripheral blood. The receptors were gathered from a human donor in a cohort sampled during active COVID-19.

This clone came up a few times. Different DNA sequences within this sample yield the same CDR3. The chain links TRBV28 to TRBJ1-1, with D perhaps TRBD1 (5 bases). CDR3 length equals 13 residues. CDR1 MDHEN and CDR2 SYDVKM come from the germline V gene. V lost 3 bases to trimming and J lost 1 base, with 6 bases between them. The CDR3 sequence is CASSLGGNTEAFF. CDR3 sequence (DNA): TGTGCCAGCAGTTTGGGGGGGAACACTGAAGCTTTCTTT.

This clone was picked up one time. The CDR3: CASSPSGPYNEQFF. The DNA of the CDR3 is TGTGCCAGCAGTCCAAGCGGTCCCTACAATGAGCAGTTCTTC. The chain combines TRBV6-2 or TRBV6-3 with TRBJ2-1, with D perhaps TRBD2 (5 bases). The CDR3 consists of 14 residues. V gave up 5 bases and J gave up 2 bases, with 10 bases separating them. Germline CDR1 reads MNHEY; CDR2 reads SVGEGT.